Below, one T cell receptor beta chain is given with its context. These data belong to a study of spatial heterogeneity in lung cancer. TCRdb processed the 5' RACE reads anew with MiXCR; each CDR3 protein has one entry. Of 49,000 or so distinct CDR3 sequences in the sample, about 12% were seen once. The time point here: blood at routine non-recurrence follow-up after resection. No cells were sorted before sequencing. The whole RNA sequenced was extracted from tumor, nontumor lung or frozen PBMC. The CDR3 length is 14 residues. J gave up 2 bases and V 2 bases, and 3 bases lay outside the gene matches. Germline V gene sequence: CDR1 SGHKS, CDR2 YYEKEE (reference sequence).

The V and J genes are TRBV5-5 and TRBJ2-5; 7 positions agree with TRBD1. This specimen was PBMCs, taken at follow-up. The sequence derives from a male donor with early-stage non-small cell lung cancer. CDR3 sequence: CASSLPGQQETQYF. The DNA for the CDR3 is TGTGCCAGCAGCTTACCGGGACAGCAAGAGACCCAGTACTTC.